What follows are 16 T cell receptor beta chains derived from one specimen sequenced in a study of blood T cells in healthy people across ages. A sample-barcoded 5' primer and a J-beta primer mix were used in a second PCR of roughly 7 to 11 cycles. TCRdb redid the calling of the 5' RACE reads with MiXCR, one entry per CDR3 protein. The sample shows more than 1,400,000 distinct CDR3 sequences, approximately 42% of them seen only once. Material: blood. The receptor set was obtained from a woman aged 18-29 years in good health.

This rearrangement joins TRBV5-1 to TRBJ2-7; 9 positions match TRBD1. Germline CDR1 and CDR2: SGHRS and YFSETQ. This CDR3 region has 16 residues. V lost 2 bases to trimming and J lost 0 bases; unmatched junction nucleotides: 6. This chain's CDR3 is CASSFLGQGISYEQYF. CDR3 DNA sequence: TGCGCCAGCAGCTTCTTGGGACAGGGAATCTCCTACGAGCAGTACTTC. Together with reference TRBV5-1 and TRBJ2-7, the CDR3 gives the full variable domain: KAGVTQTPRYLIKTRGQQVTLSCSPISGHRSVSWYQQTPGQGLQFLFEYFSETQRNKGNFPGRFSGRQFSNSRSEMNVSTLELGDSALYLCASSFLGQGISYEQYFGPGTRLTVT.

The V call is TRBV12-3 or TRBV12-4, the J call TRBJ2-4; 8 bases fit TRBD1. The tail of the sequence fits TRBJ2-7 better, so the J call may be wrong. This CDR3 comprises 15 residues. In nucleotides, the CDR3 is TGTGCCAGCAGTTTACTGACGGTACAGGGGGACGAGCAGTACTTC. Encoded protein: CASSLLTVQGDEQYF.

The chain links TRBV9 to TRBJ1-2; 8 nucleotides match TRBD1. The CDR3 contains 14 residues. V shed 5 bases and J 7 bases; nucleotides not matched to a gene: 10. From germline, CDR1 is SGDLS and CDR2 YYNGEE. Here the CDR3 reads CASRYSGQGRGYTF. CDR3 DNA sequence: TGTGCCAGCAGGTATTCAGGACAGGGTCGTGGCTACACCTTC.

The sample holds a few counts of this clonotype. V gene TRBV29-1 combines with J gene TRBJ1-2; a weak D match, TRBD1 (5 bases). The V end was cut by 1 base, the J end by 5 bases, with 23 bases between. This CDR3 is 17 amino acids long. CDR1 is SQVTM, CDR2 ANQGSEA, per germline. In DNA, the CDR3 is TGCAGCGTTGAAGGGACAACCAATGCCTCTAACTGGTATGGCTACACCTTC. It translates to CSVEGTTNASNWYGYTF.

This sequence joins TRBV20-1 and TRBJ2-3; 9 positions match TRBD2. V shed 5 bases and J 7 bases; nucleotides not matched to a gene: 13. The CDR3 is 15 residues long. In germline, CDR1 is DFQATT, CDR2 SNEGSKA (reference sequence). The CDR3 DNA reads TGCAGTGCTCCCCCCACGGCGGGAGGGGGTAATACGCAGTATTTT. Translating it yields CSAPPTAGGGNTQYF.

This clonotype was observed a handful of times. The chain couples TRBV18 to TRBJ1-1; weak D call: TRBD1 (5 bases). The ends were cut back, 1 base at V and 3 bases at J, with 9 bases in the middle. Per the germline V gene, CDR1 is KGHSH and CDR2 is LQKENI. The CDR3 runs to 14 residues. In nucleotides, the CDR3 is TGTGCCAGCTCACCACAAGGGGCGGACACTGAAGCTTTCTTT. Translating gives CASSPQGADTEAFF.

With regard to this clonotype: A read error may be the cause here, since a much bigger clone is one base away. The V gene is TRBV6-2 or TRBV6-3, the J gene TRBJ2-7; 7 nucleotides match TRBD2. The J call may be mistaken, given a closer DNA end match to TRBJ2-5. CDR3 size: 15 residues. The germline V gene has CDR1 MNHEY and CDR2 SVGEGT. CDR3 DNA sequence: TGTGCCAGCAGTTCAAGCGGGGCCATTCGCGAGACCCAGTACTTC. As protein: CASSSSGAIRETQYF.

This chain uses TRBV10-3 with TRBJ2-1; maybe TRBD2 (5 bases). CDR3 length: 12 amino acids. V was clipped by 5 bases and J by 6 bases, with 8 bases between them. CDR1 and CDR2 from the germline V gene are ENHRY and SYGVKD. The CDR3 protein is CAISSEANEQFF. The DNA of the CDR3 is TGTGCCATCAGTTCGGAGGCCAATGAGCAGTTCTTC.

V is TRBV5-1 and J is TRBJ2-5, with D perhaps matching TRBD1 or TRBD2 (5 bases each). The J call may be mistaken, given a closer DNA end match to TRBJ2-7. CDR3 size: 15 residues. CDR1 and CDR2 (germline): SGHRS, YFSETQ. CDR3 loop: CASSLEPTGLYEQYF. The CDR3 DNA sequence: TGCGCCAGCAGCTTGGAACCCACAGGACTTTACGAGCAGTACTTC.

DNA for the CDR3: TGTGCCAGCAGCTTAGAACCAACTAGTTTGGATACGCAGTATTTT. It is translated as CASSLEPTSLDTQYF. The rearrangement links TRBV11-2 to TRBJ2-3; D may be TRBD2 (5 bases). The CDR3 sequence is 15 residues long. With 0 bases removed from V and 6 bases from J, the gap between germline ends came to 13 bases. Germline loops: CDR1 SGHAT, CDR2 FQNNGV. The variable domain in full, completed from reference TRBV11-2 and TRBJ2-3, reads EAGVAQSPRYKIIEKRQSVAFWCNPISGHATLYWYQQILGQGPKLLIQFQNNGVVDDSQLPKDRFSAERLKGVDSTLKIQPAKLEDSAVYLCASSLEPTSLDTQYFGPGTRLTVL.

This clonotype turned up a few times. V and J are TRBV25-1 and TRBJ1-2; D remains unclear. Between the trimmed V and J ends, which lost 3 bases and 4 bases, there was a span of 9 bases. CDR1 and CDR2 (germline): MGHDK, SYGVNS. CDR3 size: 13 residues. The CDR3 sequence is CASSDLFAYGYTF. Here the CDR3 DNA reads TGTGCCAGCAGTGATTTGTTCGCCTATGGCTACACCTTC.

This clonotype was detected a few times. J is TRBJ1-2 and V is TRBV12-3 or TRBV12-4, with TRBD1 matching over 7 bases. Losses at the gene ends were 8 bases for V and 0 bases for J; bases not matched to a gene: 9. The CDR3 runs to 15 residues. CDR3 sequence reads: CASLRRDSTNYGYTF. DNA of the CDR3: TGTGCCAGCCTTAGACGGGACAGTACTAACTATGGCTACACCTTC.

The gene calls are TRBV4-1 and TRBJ2-7, with 7 bases matching TRBD2. The V gene end was trimmed by 1 base and the J gene end by 5 bases; junction bases not matched to a gene: 8. The CDR3 extends over 15 amino acids. Germline values: CDR1 MGHRA, CDR2 YSYEKL. Written as DNA, the CDR3 is TGCGCCAGCAGCCAAGTGGGGGGAGGGGCCCACGAGCAGTACTTC. Protein product: CASSQVGGGAHEQYF.

The table lists this clonotype with a few counts. This chain uses TRBV7-2 with TRBJ2-5; 7 bases align to TRBD2. The germline V gene has CDR1 SGHTA and CDR2 FQGNSA. The CDR3 loop spans 15 amino acids. J lost 1 base, V lost 5 bases, and 7 bases had no gene match. Here the CDR3 DNA reads TGTGCCAGCAGCCTCTGGAGCGGGACCCAAGAGACCCAGTACTTC. Its protein product is CASSLWSGTQETQYF.

The CDR3 loop is CASSQPPLGQQKRGGYTF. The CDR3 bases are TGTGCCAGCAGCCAACCACCCCTGGGGCAGCAAAAAAGAGGTGGCTACACCTTC. The rearrangement uses TRBV3-1 and TRBJ1-2; TRBD1 might be the D (5 bases). Trimming shortened V by 2 bases and J by 7 bases, and 26 bases separated the two germline ends. From germline, CDR1 is LGHDT and CDR2 YNNKEL (reference sequence). CDR3 length equals 18 residues.

There are many counts of this clonotype. V and J are TRBV5-1 and TRBJ2-1; 7 nucleotides agree with TRBD2. This CDR3 region has 14 residues. Germline CDR1 and CDR2: SGHRS and YFSETQ. Trimming at V came to 4 bases and at J to 3 bases, leaving 4 bases not matched to a gene. CDR3 amino acids: CASSGSGGYNEQFF. The CDR3 DNA is TGCGCCAGCAGCGGGTCGGGAGGCTACAATGAGCAGTTCTTC.